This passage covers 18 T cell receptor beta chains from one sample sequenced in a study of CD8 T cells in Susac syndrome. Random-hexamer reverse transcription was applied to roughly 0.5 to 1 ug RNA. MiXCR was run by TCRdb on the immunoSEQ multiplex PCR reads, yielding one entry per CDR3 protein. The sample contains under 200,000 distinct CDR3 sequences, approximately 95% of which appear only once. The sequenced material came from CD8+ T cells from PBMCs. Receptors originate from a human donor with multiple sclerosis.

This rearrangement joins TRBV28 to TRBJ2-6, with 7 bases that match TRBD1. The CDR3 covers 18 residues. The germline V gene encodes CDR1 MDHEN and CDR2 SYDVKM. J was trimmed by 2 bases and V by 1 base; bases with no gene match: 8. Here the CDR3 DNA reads TGTGCCAGCAGTTTATCGAGGGGGCATGGTCCTGGGGCCAACGTCCTGACTTTC. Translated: CASSLSRGHGPGANVLTF.

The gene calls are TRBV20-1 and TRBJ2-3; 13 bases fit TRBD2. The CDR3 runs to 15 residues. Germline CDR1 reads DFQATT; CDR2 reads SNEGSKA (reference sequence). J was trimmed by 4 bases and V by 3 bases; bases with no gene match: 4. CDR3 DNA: TGCAGTGCTAGTACTAGCGGGAGGGTTGCAGATACGCAGTATTTT. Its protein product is CSASTSGRVADTQYF.

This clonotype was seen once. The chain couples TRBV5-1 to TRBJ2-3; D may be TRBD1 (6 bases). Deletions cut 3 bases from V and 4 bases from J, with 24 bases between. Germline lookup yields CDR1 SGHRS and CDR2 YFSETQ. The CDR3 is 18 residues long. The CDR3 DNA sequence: TGCGCCAGCAGCTGGGAAATACAGGGACCCGATCCCGCAGATACGCAGTATTTT. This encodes CASSWEIQGPDPADTQYF.

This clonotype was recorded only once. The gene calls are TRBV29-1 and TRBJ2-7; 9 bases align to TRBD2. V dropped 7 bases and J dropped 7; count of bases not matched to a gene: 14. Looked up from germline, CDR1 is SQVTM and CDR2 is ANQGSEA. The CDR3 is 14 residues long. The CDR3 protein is CSAKASGIMGEQYF. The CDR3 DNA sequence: TGCAGCGCGAAAGCTAGCGGGATAATGGGAGAGCAGTACTTC.

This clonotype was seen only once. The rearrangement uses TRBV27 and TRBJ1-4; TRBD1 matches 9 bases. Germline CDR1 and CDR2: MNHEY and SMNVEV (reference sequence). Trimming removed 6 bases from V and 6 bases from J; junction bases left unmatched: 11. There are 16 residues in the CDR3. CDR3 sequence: CASSTWGQGYDEKLFF. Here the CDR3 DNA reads TGTGCCAGCAGCACCTGGGGACAGGGATACGATGAAAAACTGTTTTTT.

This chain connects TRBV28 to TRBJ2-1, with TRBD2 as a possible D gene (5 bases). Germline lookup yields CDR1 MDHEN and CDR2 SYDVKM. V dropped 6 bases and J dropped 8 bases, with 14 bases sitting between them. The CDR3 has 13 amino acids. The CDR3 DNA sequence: TGTGCCAGCAGCCCACTGGCGGGCGATGAGCAGTTCTTC. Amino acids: CASSPLAGDEQFF.

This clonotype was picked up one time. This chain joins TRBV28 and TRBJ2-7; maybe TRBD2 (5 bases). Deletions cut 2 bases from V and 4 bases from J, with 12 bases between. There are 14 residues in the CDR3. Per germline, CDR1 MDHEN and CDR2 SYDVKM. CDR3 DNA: TGTGCCAGCAGTTTAGGTGGGAGTAGGTACGAGCAGTACTTC. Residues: CASSLGGSRYEQYF.

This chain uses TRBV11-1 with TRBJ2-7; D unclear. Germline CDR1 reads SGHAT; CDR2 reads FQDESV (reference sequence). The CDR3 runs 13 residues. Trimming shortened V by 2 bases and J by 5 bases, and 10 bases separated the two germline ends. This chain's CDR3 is CASSLYYGDEQYF. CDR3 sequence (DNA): TGTGCCAGCAGCTTATACTACGGCGACGAGCAGTACTTC.

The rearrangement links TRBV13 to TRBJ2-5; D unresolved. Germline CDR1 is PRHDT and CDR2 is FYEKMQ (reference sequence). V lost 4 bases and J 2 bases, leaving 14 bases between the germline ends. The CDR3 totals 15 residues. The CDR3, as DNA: TGTGCCAGCAGCTCGTTCCCCGGTTCGCAAGAGACCCAGTACTTC. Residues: CASSSFPGSQETQYF.

CDR3: CASSQDGGIYEQYF. DNA for the CDR3: TGTGCCAGCAGCCAAGATGGGGGAATATACGAGCAGTACTTC. The chain joins TRBV14 to TRBJ2-7; D possibly matches TRBD1 or TRBD2 (5 bases each). Per the germline V gene, CDR1 is SGHDN and CDR2 is FVKESK. Trimming took 0 bases from V and 4 from J, leaving 10 bases between them. The CDR3 covers 14 residues.

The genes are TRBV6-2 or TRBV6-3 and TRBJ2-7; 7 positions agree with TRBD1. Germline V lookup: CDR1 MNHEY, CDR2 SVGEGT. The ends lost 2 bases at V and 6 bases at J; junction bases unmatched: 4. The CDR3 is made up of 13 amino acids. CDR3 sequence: CASSYGTALEQYF. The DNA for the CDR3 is TGTGCCAGCAGTTACGGGACAGCCCTCGAGCAGTACTTC.

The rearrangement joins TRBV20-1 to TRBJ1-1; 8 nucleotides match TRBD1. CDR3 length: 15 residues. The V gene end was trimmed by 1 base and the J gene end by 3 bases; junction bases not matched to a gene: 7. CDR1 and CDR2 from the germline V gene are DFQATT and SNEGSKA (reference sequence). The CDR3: CSARAPDRVDTEAFF. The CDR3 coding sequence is TGCAGTGCTAGAGCTCCGGACAGGGTTGACACTGAAGCTTTCTTT.

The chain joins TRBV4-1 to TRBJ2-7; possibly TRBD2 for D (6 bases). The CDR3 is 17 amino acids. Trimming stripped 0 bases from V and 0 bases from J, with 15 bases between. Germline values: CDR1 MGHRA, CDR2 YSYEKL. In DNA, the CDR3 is TGCGCCAGCAGCCAAGATACGGAAGCGGGCAGCTCCTACGAGCAGTACTTC. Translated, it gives CASSQDTEAGSSYEQYF.

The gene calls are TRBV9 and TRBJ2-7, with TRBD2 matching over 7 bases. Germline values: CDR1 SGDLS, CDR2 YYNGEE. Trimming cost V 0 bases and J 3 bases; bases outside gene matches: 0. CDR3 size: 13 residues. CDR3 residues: CASSVGTSYEQYF. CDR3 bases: TGTGCCAGCAGCGTAGGGACTAGCTACGAGCAGTACTTC.

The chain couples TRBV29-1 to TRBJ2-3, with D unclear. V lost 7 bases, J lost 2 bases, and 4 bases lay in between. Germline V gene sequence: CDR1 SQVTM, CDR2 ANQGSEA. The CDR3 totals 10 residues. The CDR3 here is CSATTDTQYF. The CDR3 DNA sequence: TGCAGCGCCACCACAGATACGCAGTATTTT.

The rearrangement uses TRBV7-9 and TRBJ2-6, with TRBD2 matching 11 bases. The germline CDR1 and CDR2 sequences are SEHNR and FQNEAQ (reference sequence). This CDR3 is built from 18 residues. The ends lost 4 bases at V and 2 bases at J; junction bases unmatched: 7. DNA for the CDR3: TGTGCCAGCAGCTCTATAGCGGGAGGGCCAACTGGGGCCAACGTCCTGACTTTC. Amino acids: CASSSIAGGPTGANVLTF.

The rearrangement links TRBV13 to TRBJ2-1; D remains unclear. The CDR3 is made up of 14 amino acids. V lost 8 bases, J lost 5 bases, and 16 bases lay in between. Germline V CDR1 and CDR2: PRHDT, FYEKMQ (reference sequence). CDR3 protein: CASQLWARNNEQFF. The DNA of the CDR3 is TGTGCCAGCCAGCTTTGGGCGAGGAACAATGAGCAGTTCTTC.

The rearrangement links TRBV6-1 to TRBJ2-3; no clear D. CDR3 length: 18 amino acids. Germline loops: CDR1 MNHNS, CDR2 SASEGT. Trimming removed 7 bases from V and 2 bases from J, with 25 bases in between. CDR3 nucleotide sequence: TGTGCCAGCATGGGTGGGGATCGAACGCGCCCGAACACAGATACGCAGTATTTT. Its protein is CASMGGDRTRPNTDTQYF.